This TCR beta chain appears in the sequencing data of a study of blood T cell repertoires in COVID-19. Looking at the study overall: PBMCs, B-cell-depleted T cells, or T cells provided the cDNA or gDNA that made up the material.

Original processing methods: Estimation of nucleated cell counts relied on the amplification of reference gene primers. The assay was immunoSEQ multiplex PCR, and TCRdb's table has in-frame clones only and misses some. Clone size and V and J calls were adopted from that table, with D and trimming inferred from the DNA. The sample records about 39,000 clones, 75% to 90% being singletons. Germline-derived CDR1 and CDR2 are ENHRY and SYGVKD. The CDR3 length is 12 residues. V lost 8 bases and J 5 bases, leaving 9 bases between the germline ends. This sequence originates from a man aged 55 to 70 with acute or convalescent COVID-19. Sequences were obtained from peripheral blood. This chain joins TRBV10-3 and TRBJ2-2; D ambiguous. The CDR3 region has the DNA TGTGCCATCCGCCCCGGGACCGGGGAGCTGTTTTTT. Encoded protein: CAIRPGTGELFF.